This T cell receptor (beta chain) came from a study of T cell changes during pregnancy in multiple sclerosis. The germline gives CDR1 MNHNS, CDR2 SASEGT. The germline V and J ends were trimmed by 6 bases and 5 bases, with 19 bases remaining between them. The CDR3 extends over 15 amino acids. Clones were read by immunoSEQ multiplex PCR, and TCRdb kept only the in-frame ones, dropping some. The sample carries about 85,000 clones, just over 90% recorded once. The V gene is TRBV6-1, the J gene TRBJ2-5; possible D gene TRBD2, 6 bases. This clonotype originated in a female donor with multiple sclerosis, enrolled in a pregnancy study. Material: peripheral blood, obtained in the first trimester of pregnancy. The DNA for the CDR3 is TGTGCCAGCAGACGGTCTCCGGAGGGCCCCGAGACCCAGTACTTC. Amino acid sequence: CASRRSPEGPETQYF.